A selection of T cell receptor beta chains follows, all from one sample in a study of blood T cells in healthy people across ages. TCRdb re-analysed the 5' RACE reads in MiXCR, keeping a single row per CDR3 protein. The sample records 590,000 or so distinct CDR3 sequences, about 30% being singletons. Specimen: blood. The receptors here all came from a woman older than 75 in good health. Both conserved end residues are part of each CDR3. Each record gives: clone size, D gene, J gene, V gene, CDR3 protein, CDR3 DNA. A D gene is named only where the DNA matches it firmly. The size entry is marked missing in some rows and otherwise reads once, few, many or a size class.

-	-	TRBJ2-1	TRBV24-1	CATSDHRDLYNEQFF	TGTGCCACCAGTGACCACCGGGACCTCTACAATGAGCAGTTCTTC
few	-	TRBJ2-7	TRBV30	CAWNGVKAEQYF	TGTGCCTGGAATGGAGTCAAGGCAGAGCAGTACTTC
once	TRBD2	TRBJ2-1	TRBV9	CASSVEPSGAYNEQFF	TGTGCCAGCAGCGTGGAACCTAGCGGGGCCTACAATGAGCAGTTCTTC
few	-	TRBJ1-5	TRBV19	CASSIQGDPNQPQHF	TGTGCCAGTAGTATACAAGGGGACCCGAATCAGCCCCAGCATTTT
-	-	TRBJ1-6	TRBV6-1	CASSPTACSSYNSPLHF	TGTGCCAGCAGTCCGACAGCTTGTAGCTCCTATAATTCACCCCTCCACTTT
many	-	TRBJ2-7	TRBV30	CAWSVRGPYEQYF	TGTGCCTGGAGTGTTAGGGGCCCCTACGAGCAGTACTTC
-	-	TRBJ2-7	TRBV6-5	CATRDTTYEQYF	TGTGCCACCCGGGACACTACCTACGAGCAGTACTTC
once	TRBD1	TRBJ2-5	TRBV7-9	CASSFSPWTGDSGETQYF	TGTGCCAGCAGCTTTTCCCCTTGGACAGGCGACTCGGGGGAGACCCAGTACTTC
once	TRBD2	TRBJ2-5	TRBV11-3	CASSFGLAGGGFSHEQYF	TGTGCCAGCAGCTTCGGCCTAGCGGGGGGAGGGTTCAGTCATGAGCAGTACTTC
-	-	TRBJ1-1	TRBV6-1	CASSEDGGFNTEAFF	TGTGCCAGCAGTGAAGACGGAGGATTTAACACTGAAGCTTTCTTT
-	-	TRBJ2-5	TRBV20-1	CSASSPGYTLETQYF	TGCAGTGCTAGTTCCCCTGGATACACACTCGAGACCCAGTACTTC
many	-	TRBJ1-1	TRBV6-2/TRBV6-3	CASSWNKAGGAFF	TGTGCCAGCAGTTGGAACAAGGCCGGTGGGGCTTTCTTT
many	TRBD1	TRBJ1-5	TRBV4-2	CASSQRTGSGQPQHF	TGTGCCAGCAGCCAGCGGACAGGAAGCGGTCAGCCCCAGCATTTT
few	-	TRBJ2-2	TRBV6-6	CASRGGVGAGELFF	TGTGCCAGCAGGGGAGGAGTCGGCGCCGGGGAGCTGTTTTTT
many	-	TRBJ2-4	TRBV3-1	CASSQAGLVVAKNIQYF	TGTGCCAGCAGCCAAGCAGGGTTGGTTGTAGCCAAAAACATTCAGTACTTC
many	TRBD1	TRBJ1-2	TRBV7-2	CASSLGGQGDYGYTF	TGTGCCAGCAGCTTAGGGGGACAGGGGGACTATGGCTACACCTTC
many	-	TRBJ1-2	TRBV6-6	CASSGQLANYGYTF	TGTGCCAGCAGTGGACAGCTAGCTAACTATGGCTACACCTTC
many	-	TRBJ2-5	TRBV11-2	CASSPLAGETQYF	TGTGCCAGCAGCCCCCTGGCAGGGGAGACCCAGTACTTC
many	TRBD1	TRBJ1-6	TRBV20-1	CSASGGTENSPLHF	TGCAGTGCTAGTGGCGGGACAGAGAATTCACCCCTCCACTTT
many	TRBD2	TRBJ2-1	TRBV9	CASSVELRAGGDNEQFF	TGTGCCAGCAGCGTAGAACTGAGGGCGGGGGGTGACAATGAGCAGTTCTTC
-	-	TRBJ2-1	TRBV4-1	CASSQDQPGQQFF	TGCGCCAGCAGCCAAGATCAACCGGGACAGCAGTTCTTC
-	-	TRBJ1-1	TRBV7-3	CASSLNGGNTEAFF	TGTGCCAGCAGCTTAAATGGGGGAAACACTGAAGCTTTCTTT
many	-	TRBJ2-3	TRBV14	CASSQEAASTDTQYF	TGTGCCAGCAGCCAAGAGGCAGCCTCCACAGATACGCAGTATTTT
many	TRBD1	TRBJ2-7	TRBV29-1	CSVGQGSGNYEQYF	TGCAGCGTAGGACAGGGTTCGGGGAACTACGAGCAGTACTTC
-	-	TRBJ2-1	TRBV9	CASSASTYNEQFF	TGTGCCAGCAGCGCTTCAACTTATAATGAGCAGTTCTTC
many	TRBD2	TRBJ2-7	TRBV24-1	CATSERTSGVEQYF	TGTGCCACCAGTGAACGGACTAGCGGGGTCGAGCAGTACTTC
-	-	TRBJ2-3	TRBV2	CASRPGTQYDTQYF	TGTGCCAGCAGGCCAGGGACCCAATACGATACGCAGTATTTT
few	TRBD2	TRBJ2-1	TRBV2	CASMGLAVAGARNEQFF	TGTGCCAGCATGGGACTAGCGGTGGCGGGAGCGCGTAATGAGCAGTTCTTC
-	TRBD2	TRBJ2-5	TRBV5-1	CASNINGGAETQYF	TGCGCCAGCAACATTAACGGGGGGGCAGAGACCCAGTACTTC
-	-	TRBJ2-5	TRBV30	CARSVRGGSGAQYF	TGTGCCCGGAGTGTACGGGGAGGTTCAGGGGCCCAGTACTTC
-	TRBD1	TRBJ2-7	TRBV20-1	CSAHRGRSYEQYF	TGCAGTGCTCACAGGGGGCGGTCGTACGAGCAGTACTTC
many	-	TRBJ1-2	TRBV7-9	CASSLGGHDGYTF	TGTGCCAGCAGCTTAGGGGGACACGATGGCTACACCTTC
few	-	TRBJ1-5	TRBV7-9	CASSSRGSNQPQHF	TGTGCCAGCAGTTCAAGGGGAAGCAATCAGCCCCAGCATTTT
-	-	TRBJ1-1	TRBV11-2	CASSLSGQEAFF	TGTGCCAGCAGCTTGAGCGGACAGGAAGCTTTCTTT
many	TRBD2	TRBJ2-5	TRBV11-2	CASSLGAGGTRLETQYF	TGTGCCAGCAGCTTAGGAGCGGGGGGTACTCGGTTGGAGACCCAGTACTTC
once	-	TRBJ2-3	TRBV10-3	CAITGSSTDTQYF	TGTGCCATCACCGGTTCAAGCACAGATACGCAGTATTTT
-	TRBD1	TRBJ2-7	TRBV7-8	CTSSPSDRGDIPYEQYF	TGTACCAGCAGCCCTAGCGACAGGGGAGACATACCCTACGAGCAGTACTTC
few	-	TRBJ2-3	TRBV20-1	CSAPSPGDTQYF	TGCAGTGCTCCTAGCCCCGGGGATACGCAGTATTTT
-	-	TRBJ1-2	TRBV5-4	CASSSGLTANYGYTF	TGTGCCAGCAGCTCCGGACTCACAGCTAACTATGGCTACACCTTC
few	-	TRBJ2-3	TRBV2	CASSEIVLGQASTDTQYF	TGTGCCAGCAGTGAAATCGTATTGGGTCAGGCTAGCACAGATACGCAGTATTTT
many	-	TRBJ2-1	TRBV30	CASTGSSYNEQFF	TGTGCCTCAACAGGGAGCTCCTACAATGAGCAGTTCTTC
many	TRBD1	TRBJ1-2	TRBV12-3/TRBV12-4	CASSRTGGVQYGYTF	TGTGCCAGCAGCCGAACAGGGGGCGTACAGTATGGCTACACCTTC
many	-	TRBJ1-1	TRBV6-5	CASNQLIGHTEAFF	TGTGCCAGCAACCAACTAATTGGGCACACTGAAGCTTTCTTT
many	-	TRBJ1-2	TRBV29-1	CSVRQGENGYTF	TGCAGCGTGAGACAAGGGGAAAATGGCTACACCTTC
-	TRBD1	TRBJ2-5	TRBV5-1	CASSLFYRGTETQYF	TGCGCCAGCAGCCTTTTTTACAGGGGAACGGAGACCCAGTACTTC
many	-	TRBJ2-5	TRBV9	CASSVTGTPGETQYF	TGTGCCAGCAGCGTAACAGGAACCCCAGGGGAGACCCAGTACTTC
many	-	TRBJ2-1	TRBV20-1	CSARDRRHLYNEQFF	TGCAGTGCCAGAGACCGGCGACATCTCTACAATGAGCAGTTCTTC
few	TRBD1	TRBJ1-6	TRBV6-1	CASSAGTGGANNSPLHF	TGTGCCAGCAGTGCGGGAACAGGGGGCGCCAATAATTCACCCCTCCACTTT
many	TRBD1	TRBJ2-7	TRBV12-3/TRBV12-4	CASRFGGTGASEQYF	TGTGCCAGCAGATTTGGGGGGACAGGGGCTAGCGAGCAGTACTTC
few	-	TRBJ1-4	TRBV6-5	CATMDGSTNEKLFF	TGTGCCACCATGGACGGCTCAACTAATGAAAAACTGTTTTTT
-	-	TRBJ1-4	TRBV19	CASSMIGGTNEKLFF	TGTGCCAGTAGTATGATCGGTGGTACTAATGAAAAACTGTTTTTT